This T cell receptor (beta chain) is from a study of T cell repertoires in cytomegalovirus infection. Study as a whole: Matching HLA type and CMV infection were both indicated by public TCR beta signatures.

V was pared by 4 bases and J by 0 bases, with 10 bases between. The CDR3 consists of 15 residues. Germline CDR1 SGHTA, CDR2 FQGNSA. Each CDR3 protein is one row after TCRdb ran MiXCR on the reads. Of about half a million distinct CDR3 sequences in the sample, 30% to 40% are singletons; the top ten hold roughly a sixth. This clonotype was found a few times. Its specificity is not known. The J gene is TRBJ2-1, the V gene TRBV7-2; D unresolved. This specimen consisted of cultured PBMCs, obtained from culture after CMV antigen stimulation. The sequence was collected from a human donor in good health (CMV status not recorded). Some clones in this sample may be carry-over from other donors' samples. CDR3 sequence reads: CASSYAAPSYNEQFF. CDR3 coding DNA: TGTGCCAGCAGCTATGCTGCGCCCTCCTACAATGAGCAGTTCTTC.